This T cell receptor (beta chain) was found in a study of T cell clonotyping in hematopoietic cell transplantation. Study context: Pretransplant recipient samples were taken after cytoreduction.

Method: immunoSEQ multiplex PCR; TCRdb's copy keeps in-frame clones and lacks some. The sample yields more than 25,000 clones, about 93% seen once. Study-wide points: Cells were unsorted, so CD4 and CD8 contributions were not separated.

As for this clone: What it binds is unknown.

Time point noted: recipient sample about 28 days before transplant, after cytoreduction. Recipient blood drawn about 28 days pretransplant and days 30, 100, 180 after. Germline V gene data show CDR1 as SGHTA and CDR2 as FQGNSA. V lost 7 bases and J lost 13, with 17 bases in between. The CDR3 runs to 12 residues. This sequence originates from a man aged 50 to 59 with acute myeloid leukemia. Some clones in this sample may be carry-over from other donors' samples. The sequencing here drew on peripheral blood mononuclear cells, taken before stem cell transplant. This sequence joins TRBV7-2 and TRBJ2-1; D not resolved. CDR3 nucleotides: TGTGCCAGCAAACGGACCCCGGGCCCCCAGTTCTTC. Translated: CASKRTPGPQFF.